This TCR beta chain comes out of a study of shared clonotypes between healthy human individuals (dated by TCRdb to 2018 to 2021). About the investigation overall: The cohort included three men and two women between 18 and 49 years of age. To estimate repertoire size and how much clonotype sharing occurs between individuals, the study deeply sequenced the blood TCR repertoires of several healthy adults. Each donor's leukapheresis produced roughly between roughly 0.85 and 9 billion PBMCs. To increase sequencing depth and limit assay-specific biases, different laboratories used diverse techniques to prepare libraries and sequence TCR repertoires. Study-wide findings and limitations: Only blood was sampled, and tissue TCR repertoires likely differ from those in blood. The genetic and exposure-history diversity represented was limited by the small number of donors. Pairwise subsampling indicated that sequencing depth was expected to affect the degree of clonotype sharing among donors.

The donors were healthy, HIV-negative adults who had no recently reported acute infections or vaccinations. All donors were Caucasian adults living in Nashville, Tennessee, USA. For unsorted samples, some 90 million PBMCs were counted, and genomic DNA was extracted using the QIAamp DNA Blood Mini kit. Blood was obtained by leukapheresis, after which PBMCs were separated by Ficoll-Histopaque density gradient centrifugation and cryopreserved in liquid nitrogen vapor phase. TCR CDR3 regions were amplified from genomic DNA by multiplex PCR using the deep immunoSEQ assay. Extracted genomic DNA from each cell subset was spread evenly across all wells of several immunoSEQ 96-well plates, with each plate serving as a replicate. Each replicate PCR for unsorted PBMC received roughly 300 ng genomic DNA, equal to about 30,000 T cell genomes. Ten immunoSEQ deep assay plates were used to sequence the unsorted PBMC genomic DNA. Purified libraries were measured with a Qubit 3.0 fluorometer, size-checked on a Bioanalyzer 2100, and measured again with the KAPA Library Quantification kit. Every immunoSEQ 96-well plate was sequenced on a separate single-read 150-cycle Illumina NextSeq 550 flow cell. In the paper's pipeline: Because the immunoSEQ output included only junctional sequences and no quality scores, the filtering could not be the same as the filtering used for full-length reads. To assign V/J genes and CDR3, sequences were annotated using PyIR, a Python wrapper for IgBLAST v1.9, with IMGT germline references. Reads with weak V/J assignments (E-value above 1e-6), missing CDR3, stop codons, out-of-frame junctions, or ambiguous translated residues were removed. V3J clonotypes were defined as sequences sharing an identical inferred V gene, J gene, and CDR3 amino acid sequence. The percentage overlap between two repertoires was calculated by dividing the number of shared unique clonotypes by the size of the smaller repertoire. Richness of each repertoire was evaluated using RTK rarefaction, the Chao1 estimator, and Recon v2.1 estimates of unobserved clonotypes. The clones in this table, taken by TCRdb from immuneACCESS, are in-frame only. Not every clone is retained; where verified, under half of the shortfall comes from an unresolved V gene, and the cause of the rest is unknown. V and J calls and clone size come straight from that table; D and trimming were deduced from the DNA. For this sample there are 450,000 to 650,000 clones; just over 75% appear just once. More than 10% of the sample goes to the ten largest clones.

Concerning this clone: Its antigen is unknown. No much larger clone is present one base from it, and per-base qualities are unavailable.

The CDR3 goes from the cysteine to the phenylalanine over 14 residues. Only the CDR3 region is kept as DNA, spanning 42 bases read in frame from base 1. CDR1 and CDR2, per the germline V gene, are SNHLY and FYNNEI. Sequenced material: PBMCs. Here the chain combines TRBV2 and TRBJ2-1, with 8 bases in between that match TRBD2. This receptor was identified in a woman aged 35 to 49 in good health. Some clones in this sample may be carry-over from other donors' samples. The CDR3 is CAAKVASGYNEQFF. The DNA reads as follows: TGTGCTGCTAAGGTCGCTAGCGGGTACAATGAGCAGTTCTTC.